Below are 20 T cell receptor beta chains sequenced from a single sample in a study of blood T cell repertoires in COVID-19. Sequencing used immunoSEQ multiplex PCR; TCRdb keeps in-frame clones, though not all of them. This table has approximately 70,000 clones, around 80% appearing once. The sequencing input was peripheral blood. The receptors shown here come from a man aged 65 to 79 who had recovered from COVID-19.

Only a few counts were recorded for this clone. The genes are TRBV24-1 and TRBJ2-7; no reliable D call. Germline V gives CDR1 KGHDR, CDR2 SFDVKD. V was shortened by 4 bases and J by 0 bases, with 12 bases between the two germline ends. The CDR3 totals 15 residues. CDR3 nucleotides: TGTGCCACCAGTGACAATGAAGCTAACTCCTACGAGCAGTACTTC. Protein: CATSDNEANSYEQYF.

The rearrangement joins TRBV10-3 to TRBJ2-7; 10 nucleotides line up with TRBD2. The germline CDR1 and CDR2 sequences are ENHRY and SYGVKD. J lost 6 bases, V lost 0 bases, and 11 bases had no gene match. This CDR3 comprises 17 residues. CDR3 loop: CAISESPEGTSGVEQYF. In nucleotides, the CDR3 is TGTGCCATCAGTGAGTCGCCCGAGGGAACTAGCGGGGTCGAGCAGTACTTC.

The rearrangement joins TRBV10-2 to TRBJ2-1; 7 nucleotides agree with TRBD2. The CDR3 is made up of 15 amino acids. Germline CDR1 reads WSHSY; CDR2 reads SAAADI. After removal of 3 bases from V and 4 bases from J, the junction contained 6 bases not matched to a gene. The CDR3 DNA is TGCGCCAGCAGTGAAGGTCTAGCGGCGTACAATGAGCAGTTCTTC. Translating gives CASSEGLAAYNEQFF.

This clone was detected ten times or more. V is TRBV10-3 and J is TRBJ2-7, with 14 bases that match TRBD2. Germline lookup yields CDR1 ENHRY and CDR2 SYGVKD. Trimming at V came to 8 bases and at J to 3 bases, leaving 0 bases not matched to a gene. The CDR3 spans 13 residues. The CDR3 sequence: CAIGTSGSYEQYF. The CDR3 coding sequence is TGTGCCATCGGGACTAGCGGGAGCTACGAGCAGTACTTC.

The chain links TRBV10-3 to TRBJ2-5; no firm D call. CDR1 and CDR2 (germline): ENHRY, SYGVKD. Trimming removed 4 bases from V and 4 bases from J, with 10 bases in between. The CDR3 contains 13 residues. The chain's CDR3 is CAISGSGPETQYF. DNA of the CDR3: TGTGCCATCAGTGGAAGTGGCCCAGAGACCCAGTACTTC.

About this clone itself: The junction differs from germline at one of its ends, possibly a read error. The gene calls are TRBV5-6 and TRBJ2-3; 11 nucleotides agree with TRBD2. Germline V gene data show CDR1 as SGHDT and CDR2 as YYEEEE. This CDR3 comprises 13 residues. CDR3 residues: CASSLTSGGIVVF. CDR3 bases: TGTGCCAGCAGCTTGACTAGCGGGGGCATAGTAGTGTTT. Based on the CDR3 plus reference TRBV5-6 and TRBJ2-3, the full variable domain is DAGVTQSPTHLIKTRGQQVTLRCSPKSGHDTVSWYQQALGQGPQFIFQYYEEEERQRGNFPDRFSGHQFPNYSSELNVNALLLGDSALYLCASSLTSGGIVVFGPGTRLTVL.

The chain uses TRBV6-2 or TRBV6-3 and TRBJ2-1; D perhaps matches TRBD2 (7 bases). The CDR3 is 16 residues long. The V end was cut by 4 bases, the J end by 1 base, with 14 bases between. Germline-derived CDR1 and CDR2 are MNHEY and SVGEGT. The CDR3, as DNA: TGTGCCAGCAGTTCCCTAGGGGGAGGGTCCTACAATGAGCAGTTCTTC. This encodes CASSSLGGGSYNEQFF.

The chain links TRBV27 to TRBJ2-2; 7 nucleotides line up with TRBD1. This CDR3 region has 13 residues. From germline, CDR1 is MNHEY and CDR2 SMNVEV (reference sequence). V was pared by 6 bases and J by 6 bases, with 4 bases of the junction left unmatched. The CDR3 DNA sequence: TGTGCCAGCAGAAACAGGGGAGCCGGGGAGCTGTTTTTT. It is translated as CASRNRGAGELFF.

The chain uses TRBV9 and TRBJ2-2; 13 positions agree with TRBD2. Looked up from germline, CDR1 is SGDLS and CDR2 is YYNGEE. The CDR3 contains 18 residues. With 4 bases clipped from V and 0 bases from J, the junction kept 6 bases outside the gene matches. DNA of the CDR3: TGTGCCAGCAGCCCTTCGGGACTAGCGGGGCCGAACACCGGGGAGCTGTTTTTT. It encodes CASSPSGLAGPNTGELFF. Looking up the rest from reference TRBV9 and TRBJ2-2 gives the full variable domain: DSGVTQTPKHLITATGQRVTLRCSPRSGDLSVYWYQQSLDQGLQFLIQYYNGEERAKGNILERFSAQQFPDLHSELNLSSLELGDSALYFCASSPSGLAGPNTGELFFGEGSRLTVL.

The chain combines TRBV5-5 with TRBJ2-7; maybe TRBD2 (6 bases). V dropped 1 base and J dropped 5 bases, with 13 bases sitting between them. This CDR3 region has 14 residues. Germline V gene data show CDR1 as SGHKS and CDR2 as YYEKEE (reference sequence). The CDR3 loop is CASSLSTAGNEQYF. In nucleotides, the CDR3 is TGTGCCAGCAGCTTGAGTACTGCGGGGAACGAGCAGTACTTC. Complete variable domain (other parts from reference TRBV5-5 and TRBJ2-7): DAGVTQSPTHLIKTRGQQVTLRCSPISGHKSVSWYQQVLGQGPQFIFQYYEKEERGRGNFPDRFSARQFPNYSSELNVNALLLGDSALYLCASSLSTAGNEQYFGPGTRLTVT.

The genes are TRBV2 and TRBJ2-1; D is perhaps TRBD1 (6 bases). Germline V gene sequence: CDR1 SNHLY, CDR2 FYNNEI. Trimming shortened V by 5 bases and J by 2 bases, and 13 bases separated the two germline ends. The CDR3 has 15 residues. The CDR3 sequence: CASSSTGIAYNEQFF. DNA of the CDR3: TGTGCCAGCAGTTCCACAGGGATTGCCTACAATGAGCAGTTCTTC.

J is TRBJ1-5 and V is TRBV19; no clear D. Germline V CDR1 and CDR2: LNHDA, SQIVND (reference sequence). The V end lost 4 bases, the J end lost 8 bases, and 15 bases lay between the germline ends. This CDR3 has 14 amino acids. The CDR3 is CASSTRSGREPQHF. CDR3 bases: TGTGCCAGTAGTACTCGGTCGGGAAGGGAGCCCCAGCATTTT.

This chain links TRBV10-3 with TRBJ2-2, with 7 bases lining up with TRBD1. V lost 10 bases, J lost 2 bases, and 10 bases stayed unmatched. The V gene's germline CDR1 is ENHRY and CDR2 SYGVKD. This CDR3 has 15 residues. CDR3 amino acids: CATNTGEGNTGELFF. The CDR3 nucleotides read TGTGCCACGAATACAGGGGAAGGTAACACCGGGGAGCTGTTTTTT.

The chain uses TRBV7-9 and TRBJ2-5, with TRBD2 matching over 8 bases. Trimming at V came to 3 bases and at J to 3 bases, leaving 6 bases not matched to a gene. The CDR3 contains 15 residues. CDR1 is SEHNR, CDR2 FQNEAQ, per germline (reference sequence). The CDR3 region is CASSLGVAGKETQYF. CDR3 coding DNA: TGTGCCAGCAGCTTGGGAGTAGCGGGGAAAGAGACCCAGTACTTC. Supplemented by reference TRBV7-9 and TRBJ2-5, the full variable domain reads DTGVSQNPRHKITKRGQNVTFRCDPISEHNRLYWYRQTLGQGPEFLTYFQNEAQLEKSRLLSDRFSAERPKGSFSTLEIQRTEQGDSAMYLCASSLGVAGKETQYFGPGTRLLVL.

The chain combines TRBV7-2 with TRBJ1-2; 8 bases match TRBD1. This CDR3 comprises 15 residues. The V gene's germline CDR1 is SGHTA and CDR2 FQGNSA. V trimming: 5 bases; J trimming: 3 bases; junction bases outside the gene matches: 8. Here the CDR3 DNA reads TGTGCCAGCAGCACACACGACAGGGGTGACTATGGCTACACCTTC. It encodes CASSTHDRGDYGYTF. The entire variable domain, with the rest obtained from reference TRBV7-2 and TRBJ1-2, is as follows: GAGVSQSPSNKVTEKGKDVELRCDPISGHTALYWYRQSLGQGLEFLIYFQGNSAPDKSGLPSDRFSAERTGGSVSTLTIQRTQQEDSAVYLCASSTHDRGDYGYTFGSGTRLTVV.

The CDR3 loop is CASSEGLAIYEQYF. DNA for the CDR3: TGTGCCAGCAGTGAGGGACTAGCGATCTACGAGCAGTACTTC. This chain links TRBV2 with TRBJ2-7; TRBD2 matches at 10 bases. Unmatched junction bases numbered 2, after V lost 3 bases and J lost 3 bases. The CDR3 sequence is 14 residues long. The germline CDR1 and CDR2 sequences are SNHLY and FYNNEI. Based on the CDR3 plus reference TRBV2 and TRBJ2-7, the full variable domain is EPEVTQTPSHQVTQMGQEVILRCVPISNHLYFYWYRQILGQKVEFLVSFYNNEISEKSEIFDDQFSVERPDGSNFTLKIRSTKLEDSAMYFCASSEGLAIYEQYFGPGTRLTVT.

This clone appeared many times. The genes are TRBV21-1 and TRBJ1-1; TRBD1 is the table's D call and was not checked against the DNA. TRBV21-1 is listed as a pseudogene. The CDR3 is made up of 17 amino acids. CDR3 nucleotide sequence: TGTGCCAGCGAAATACCCACAGGGGGCTGGATGAACACTGAAGCTTTCTTT. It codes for CASEIPTGGWMNTEAFF.

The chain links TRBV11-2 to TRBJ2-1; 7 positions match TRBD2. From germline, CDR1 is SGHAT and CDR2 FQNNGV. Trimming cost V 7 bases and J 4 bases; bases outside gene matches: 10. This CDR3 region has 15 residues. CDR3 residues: CASTWDGGIYNEQFF. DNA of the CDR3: TGTGCCAGCACCTGGGACGGGGGGATATACAATGAGCAGTTCTTC.

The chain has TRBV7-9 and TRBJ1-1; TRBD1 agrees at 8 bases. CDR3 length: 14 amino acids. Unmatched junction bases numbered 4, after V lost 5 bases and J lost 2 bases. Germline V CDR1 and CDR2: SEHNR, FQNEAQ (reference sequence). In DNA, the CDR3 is TGTGCCAGCAGCCCACAGGGGGGAAACACTGAAGCTTTCTTT. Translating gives CASSPQGGNTEAFF. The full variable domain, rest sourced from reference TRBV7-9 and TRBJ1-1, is DTGVSQNPRHKITKRGQNVTFRCDPISEHNRLYWYRQTLGQGPEFLTYFQNEAQLEKSRLLSDRFSAERPKGSFSTLEIQRTEQGDSAMYLCASSPQGGNTEAFFGQGTRLTVV.

The CDR3 DNA reads as TGTGCCAGCAGCCGCCGGGGGGGGCAACTCTACAATGAGCAGTTCTTC. Translation gives CASSRRGGQLYNEQFF. J is TRBJ2-1 and V is TRBV11-2, with 8 bases identical to TRBD2. In germline, CDR1 is SGHAT, CDR2 FQNNGV. There are 16 residues in the CDR3. With 5 bases clipped from V and 3 bases from J, the junction kept 9 bases outside the gene matches.